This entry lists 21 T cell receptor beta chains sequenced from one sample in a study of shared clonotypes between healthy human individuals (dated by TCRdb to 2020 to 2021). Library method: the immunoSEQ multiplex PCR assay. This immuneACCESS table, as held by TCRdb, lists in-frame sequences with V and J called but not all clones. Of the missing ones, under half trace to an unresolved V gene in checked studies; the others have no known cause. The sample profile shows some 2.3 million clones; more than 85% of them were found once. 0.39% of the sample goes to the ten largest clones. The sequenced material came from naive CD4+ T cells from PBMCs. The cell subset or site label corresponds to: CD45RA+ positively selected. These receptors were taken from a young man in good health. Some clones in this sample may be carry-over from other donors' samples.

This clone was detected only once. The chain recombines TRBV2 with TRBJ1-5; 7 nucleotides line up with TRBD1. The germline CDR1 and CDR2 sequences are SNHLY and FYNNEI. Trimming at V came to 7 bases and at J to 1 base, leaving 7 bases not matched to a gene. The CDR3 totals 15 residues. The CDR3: CASKEEGQSNQPQHF. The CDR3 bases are TGTGCCAGCAAGGAAGAGGGACAGAGCAATCAGCCCCAGCATTTT.

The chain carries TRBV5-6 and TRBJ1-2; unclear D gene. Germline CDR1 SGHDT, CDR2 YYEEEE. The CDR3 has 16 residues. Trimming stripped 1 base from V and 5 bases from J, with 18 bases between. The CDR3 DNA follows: TGTGCCAGCAGCTTGAGTATGACCGTATCACCGTATGGCTACACCTTC. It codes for CASSLSMTVSPYGYTF.

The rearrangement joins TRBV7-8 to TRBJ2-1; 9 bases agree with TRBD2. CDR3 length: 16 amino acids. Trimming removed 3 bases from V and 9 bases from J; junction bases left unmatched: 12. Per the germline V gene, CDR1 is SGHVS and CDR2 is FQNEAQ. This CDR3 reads CASSFLAGGPSSEQFF. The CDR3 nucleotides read TGTGCCAGCAGCTTTCTGGCGGGAGGGCCTTCGAGTGAGCAGTTCTTC.

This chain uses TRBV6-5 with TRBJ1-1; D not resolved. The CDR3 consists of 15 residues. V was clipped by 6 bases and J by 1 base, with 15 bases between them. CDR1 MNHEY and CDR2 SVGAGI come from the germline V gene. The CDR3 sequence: CASRKWREQNTEAFF. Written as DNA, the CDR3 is TGTGCCAGCAGGAAGTGGAGGGAACAGAACACTGAAGCTTTCTTT.

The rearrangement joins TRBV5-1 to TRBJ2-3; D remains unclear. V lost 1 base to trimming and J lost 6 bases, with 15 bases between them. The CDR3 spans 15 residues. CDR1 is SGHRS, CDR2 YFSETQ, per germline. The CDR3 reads CASSLSARAYDTQYF. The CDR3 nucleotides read TGCGCCAGCAGCTTGTCTGCAAGGGCCTACGATACGCAGTATTTT.

The CDR3 sequence is CASRGRGSTEAFF. CDR3 sequence (DNA): TGTGCCAGCAGGGGCAGAGGCAGCACTGAAGCTTTCTTT. This rearrangement joins TRBV28 to TRBJ1-1; D gene unclear. There are 13 residues in the CDR3. The V end lost 6 bases, the J end lost 4 bases, and 12 bases lay between the germline ends. Germline V lookup: CDR1 MDHEN, CDR2 SYDVKM.

The CDR3 spells CASSMERGETQYF. For the CDR3, the DNA is TGTGCCAGTAGTATGGAGAGGGGCGAGACCCAGTACTTC. The rearrangement links TRBV19 to TRBJ2-5; D is possibly TRBD1 or TRBD2 (5 bases each). This CDR3 is 13 amino acids long. Germline CDR1 is LNHDA and CDR2 is SQIVND (reference sequence). V was cut by 3 bases and J by 5 bases, with 10 bases left in between.

The CDR3 here is CASSSAPSQVHYGYTF. The CDR3 nucleotides read TGTGCCAGCAGTTCAGCCCCGTCACAGGTCCACTATGGCTACACCTTC. This chain connects TRBV28 to TRBJ1-2; D may be TRBD1 (5 bases). Germline CDR1 is MDHEN and CDR2 is SYDVKM. CDR3 length equals 16 residues. Trimming pared 4 bases from V and 3 bases from J, leaving 18 bases between.

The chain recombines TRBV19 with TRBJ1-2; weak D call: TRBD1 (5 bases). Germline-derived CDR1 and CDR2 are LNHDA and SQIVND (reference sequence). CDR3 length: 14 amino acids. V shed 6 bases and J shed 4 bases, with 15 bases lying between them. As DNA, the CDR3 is TGTGCCAGTAGGCAAGCAGGGATCGGCTATGGCTACACCTTC. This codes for CASRQAGIGYGYTF.

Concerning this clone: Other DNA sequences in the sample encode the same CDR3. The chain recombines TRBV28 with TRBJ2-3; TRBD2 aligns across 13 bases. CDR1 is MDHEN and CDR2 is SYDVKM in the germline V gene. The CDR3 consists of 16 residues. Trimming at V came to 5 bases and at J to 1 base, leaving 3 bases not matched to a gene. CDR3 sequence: CASSLGLAGGTDTQYF. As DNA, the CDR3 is TGTGCCAGCAGTCTCGGACTAGCGGGGGGCACAGATACGCAGTATTTT.

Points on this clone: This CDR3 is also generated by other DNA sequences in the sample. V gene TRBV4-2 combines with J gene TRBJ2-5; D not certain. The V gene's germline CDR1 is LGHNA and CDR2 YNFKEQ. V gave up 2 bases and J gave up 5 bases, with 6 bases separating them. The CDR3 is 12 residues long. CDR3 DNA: TGTGCCAGCAGCCAACCCCTGGAGACCCAGTACTTC. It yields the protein CASSQPLETQYF.

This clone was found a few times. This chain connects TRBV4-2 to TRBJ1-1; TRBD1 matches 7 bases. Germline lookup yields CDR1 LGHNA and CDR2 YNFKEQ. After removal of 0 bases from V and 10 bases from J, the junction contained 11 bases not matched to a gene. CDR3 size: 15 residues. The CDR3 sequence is CASSQDRQGGRGAFF. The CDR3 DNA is TGTGCCAGCAGCCAAGATCGGCAGGGGGGCCGGGGAGCTTTCTTT.

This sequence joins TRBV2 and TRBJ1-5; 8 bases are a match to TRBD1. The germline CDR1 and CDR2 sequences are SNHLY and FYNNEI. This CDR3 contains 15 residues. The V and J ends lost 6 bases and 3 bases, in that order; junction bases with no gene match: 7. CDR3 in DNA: TGTGCCAGCAGCTTCCAGGACAGGGTCAATCAGCCCCAGCATTTT. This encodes CASSFQDRVNQPQHF. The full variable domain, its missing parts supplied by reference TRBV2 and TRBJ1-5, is EPEVTQTPSHQVTQMGQEVILRCVPISNHLYFYWYRQILGQKVEFLVSFYNNEISEKSEIFDDQFSVERPDGSNFTLKIRSTKLEDSAMYFCASSFQDRVNQPQHFGDGTRLSIL.

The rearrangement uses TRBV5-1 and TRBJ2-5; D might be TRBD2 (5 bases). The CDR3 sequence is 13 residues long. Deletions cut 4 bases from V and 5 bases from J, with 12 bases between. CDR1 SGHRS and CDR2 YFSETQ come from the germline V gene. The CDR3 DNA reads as TGCGCCAGCAGCAAGAGTGGCGGGGAGACCCAGTACTTC. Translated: CASSKSGGETQYF.

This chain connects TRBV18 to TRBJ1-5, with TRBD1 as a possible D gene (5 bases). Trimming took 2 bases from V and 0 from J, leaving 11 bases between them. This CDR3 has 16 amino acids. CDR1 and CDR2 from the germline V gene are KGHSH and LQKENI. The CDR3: CASSPSGRVSNQPQHF. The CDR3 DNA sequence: TGTGCCAGCTCACCATCGGGACGGGTTAGCAATCAGCCCCAGCATTTT. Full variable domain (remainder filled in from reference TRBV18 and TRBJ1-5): NAGVMQNPRHLVRRRGQEARLRCSPMKGHSHVYWYRQLPEEGLKFMVYLQKENIIDESGMPKERFSAEFPKEGPSILRIQQVVRGDSAAYFCASSPSGRVSNQPQHFGDGTRLSIL.

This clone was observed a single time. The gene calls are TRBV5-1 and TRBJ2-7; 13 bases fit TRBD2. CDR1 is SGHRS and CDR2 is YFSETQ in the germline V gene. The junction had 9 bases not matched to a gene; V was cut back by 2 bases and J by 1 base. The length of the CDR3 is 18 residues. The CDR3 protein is CASSFWQGTSGTSYEQYF. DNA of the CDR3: TGCGCCAGCAGCTTTTGGCAGGGGACTAGCGGGACTTCCTACGAGCAGTACTTC.

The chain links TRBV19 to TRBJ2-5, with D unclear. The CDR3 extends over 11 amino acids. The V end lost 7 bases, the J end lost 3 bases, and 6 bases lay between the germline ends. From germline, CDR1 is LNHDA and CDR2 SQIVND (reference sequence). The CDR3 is CASTSKETQYF. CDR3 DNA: TGTGCCAGTACCTCCAAAGAGACCCAGTACTTC.

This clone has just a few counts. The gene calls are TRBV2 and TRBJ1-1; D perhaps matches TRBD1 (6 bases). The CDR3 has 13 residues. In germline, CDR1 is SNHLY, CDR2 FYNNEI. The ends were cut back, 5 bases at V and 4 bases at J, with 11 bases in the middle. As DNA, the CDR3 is TGTGCCAGCAGTCAGGGAGGGGGCACTGAAGCTTTCTTT. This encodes CASSQGGGTEAFF.

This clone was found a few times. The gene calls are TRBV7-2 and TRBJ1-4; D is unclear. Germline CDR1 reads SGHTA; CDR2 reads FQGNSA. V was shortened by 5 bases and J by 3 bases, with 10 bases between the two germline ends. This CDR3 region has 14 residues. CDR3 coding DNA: TGTGCCAGCAGCCCGTCCTCGGCTAATGAAAAACTGTTTTTT. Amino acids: CASSPSSANEKLFF.

CDR3 loop: CASSQDAGAWEKLFF. DNA of the CDR3: TGTGCCAGCAGCCAAGATGCAGGGGCTTGGGAAAAACTGTTTTTT. The V gene is TRBV4-2, the J gene TRBJ1-4, with a possible D match to TRBD1 (6 bases). The CDR3 length is 15 residues. The V gene lost 0 bases and the J gene lost 8 bases, with 13 bases spanning the gap. Germline V gives CDR1 LGHNA, CDR2 YNFKEQ.

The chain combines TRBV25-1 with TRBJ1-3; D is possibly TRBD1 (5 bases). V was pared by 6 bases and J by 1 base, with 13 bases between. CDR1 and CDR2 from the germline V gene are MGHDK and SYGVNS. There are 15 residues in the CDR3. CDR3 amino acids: CASSPTASSGNTIYF. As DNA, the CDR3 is TGTGCCAGCAGCCCGACAGCGTCTTCTGGAAACACCATATATTTT.